The rows below give T cell receptor beta chains drawn from one sample of a study of blood T cell repertoires in COVID-19. Clones were read by immunoSEQ multiplex PCR, and TCRdb kept only the in-frame ones, dropping some. The sample contains some 74,000 clones, approximately 83% of which appear only once. Sequencing input: peripheral blood. These receptors originate from a man older than 75 with acute or convalescent COVID-19. Both conserved end residues are part of each CDR3. The D gene is left open where the match is weak. Only some rows state a clone size, as once, few, many or a class for expanded clones.

clone_size	d_call	v_call	j_call	cdr3_aa	cdr3_nt
once	TRBD1	TRBV2	TRBJ2-7	CASRGTGSPYEQYF	TGTGCCAGCAGAGGGACAGGGAGCCCCTACGAGCAGTACTTC
NA	TRBD2	TRBV24-1	TRBJ2-2	CATQRGSGRPGELFF	TGTGCCACCCAGCGGGGTAGCGGGAGGCCCGGGGAGCTGTTTTTT
NA	NA	TRBV7-6	TRBJ2-1	CASCLVAGAMGNEQFF	TGTGCCAGCTGCTTAGTTGCAGGGGCAATGGGCAATGAGCAGTTCTTC
NA	TRBD1	TRBV6-5	TRBJ2-1	CASSMDRGNNEQFF	TGTGCCAGCAGTATGGACAGGGGGAACAATGAGCAGTTCTTC
NA	NA	TRBV11-2	TRBJ2-7	CASSRGGEQYF	TGTGCCAGCAGCAGGGGCGGCGAGCAGTACTTC
NA	NA	TRBV20-1	TRBJ1-2	CSAYIYGYTF	TGCAGTGCGTATATCTATGGCTACACCTTC
NA	TRBD1	TRBV7-7	TRBJ2-5	CASSSMTGVWETQYF	TGTGCTAGCAGCTCCATGACAGGGGTCTGGGAGACCCAGTACTTC
NA	TRBD1	TRBV4-1	TRBJ1-4	CASSLQTGSNEKLFF	TGCGCCAGCAGCTTACAGACAGGGTCGAATGAAAAACTGTTTTTT
NA	NA	TRBV9	TRBJ2-7	CASSVGGGTDSYEQYF	TGTGCCAGCAGCGTAGGTGGGGGGACAGACTCCTACGAGCAGTACTTC
NA	NA	TRBV7-2	TRBJ1-2	CASSLSRQTSNYGYTF	TGTGCCAGCAGCCTAAGCCGACAGACATCTAACTATGGCTACACCTTC
NA	NA	TRBV28	TRBJ2-7	CASSIQTGVSYEQYF	TGTGCCAGCAGTATTCAGACAGGTGTTTCCTACGAGCAGTACTTC
NA	TRBD2	TRBV11-2	TRBJ2-1	CASSFNLAGSEQFF	TGTGCCAGCAGCTTTAACCTAGCGGGAAGCGAGCAGTTCTTC
few	NA	TRBV5-1	TRBJ1-6	CASSTWGQNNSPLHF	TGCGCCAGCAGCACGTGGGGACAAAACAATTCACCCCTCCACTTT
NA	NA	TRBV6-5	TRBJ1-4	CASSQTGSTNEKLFF	TGTGCCAGCAGTCAAACAGGGTCAACTAATGAAAAACTGTTTTTT
NA	NA	TRBV2	TRBJ2-1	CASGDSSYNEQFF	TGTGCCAGTGGAGACAGCTCCTACAATGAGCAGTTCTTC
once	NA	TRBV18	TRBJ1-5	CASSPGLNQPQHF	TGTGCCAGCTCACCCGGGTTGAACCAGCCCCAGCATTTT
NA	TRBD1	TRBV11-1	TRBJ2-1	CASSWWGTGVGDEQFF	TGTGCCAGCAGCTGGTGGGGGACAGGGGTGGGTGATGAGCAGTTCTTC
NA	NA	TRBV5-1	TRBJ2-7	CASSLRDTRPYEQYF	TGCGCCAGCAGCTTAAGGGACACCCGACCCTACGAGCAGTACTTC
NA	NA	TRBV5-6	TRBJ2-5	CASSLKQRVQETQYF	TGTGCCAGCAGCCTGAAACAGCGGGTCCAAGAGACCCAGTACTTC
NA	TRBD1	TRBV19	TRBJ1-3	CASKRDSGFSGNTIYF	TGTGCCAGTAAGAGGGACAGTGGATTCTCTGGAAACACCATATATTTT
few	TRBD1	TRBV14	TRBJ1-2	CASSSVEGAQSFYGYTF	TGTGCCAGCAGCTCCGTGGAGGGGGCGCAAAGCTTCTATGGCTACACCTTC
NA	NA	TRBV10-1	TRBJ1-5	CASSEEGVGQPQHF	TGCGCCAGCAGTGAGGAGGGGGTGGGTCAGCCCCAGCATTTT
NA	NA	TRBV18	TRBJ2-7	CASSVDQRQYYEQYF	TGTGCCAGCTCCGTTGACCAGAGACAGTACTACGAGCAGTACTTC
NA	TRBD2	TRBV12-5	TRBJ2-1	CASGLVAGPGYNEQFF	TGTGCTAGTGGTTTGGTAGCGGGGCCGGGTTACAATGAGCAGTTCTTC
few	TRBD1	TRBV5-8	TRBJ1-4	CASSPGQGINEKLFF	TGTGCCAGCAGCCCAGGACAGGGAATTAATGAAAAACTGTTTTTT
NA	TRBD1	TRBV18	TRBJ1-4	CASSPRTGGTADEKLFF	TGTGCCAGCTCACCCCGGACAGGCGGGACCGCGGACGAAAAACTGTTTTTT
NA	TRBD1	TRBV7-9	TRBJ1-2	CASSLGTGGNYGYTF	TGTGCCAGCAGCTTAGGTACAGGGGGTAACTATGGCTACACCTTC
NA	NA	TRBV6-1	TRBJ1-1	CASSEPGQVLAFF	TGTGCCAGCAGTGAACCGGGACAAGTCCTAGCTTTCTTT
NA	TRBD1	TRBV5-1	TRBJ1-1	CASSSRQGAGSTEAFF	TGCGCCAGCAGCTCGAGACAGGGGGCGGGGAGCACTGAAGCTTTCTTT
NA	NA	TRBV4-1	TRBJ1-5	CATPRSKDRHF	TGCGCCACGCCGCGGTCCAAGGACAGGCATTTT
NA	NA	TRBV5-1	TRBJ1-1	CASSSDRGIAEAFF	TGCGCCAGCAGCTCGGACAGAGGGATCGCTGAAGCTTTCTTT
few	TRBD1	TRBV4-2	TRBJ1-6	CASSQLQGGSYNSPLHF	TGTGCCAGCAGCCAGCTCCAGGGGGGTTCCTATAATTCACCCCTCCACTTT
NA	NA	TRBV6-5	TRBJ1-2	CASKGHLRYYGYTF	TGTGCCAGCAAGGGACACCTGCGCTACTATGGCTACACCTTC
NA	NA	TRBV5-1	TRBJ2-7	CASSPDTYEQYF	TGCGCCAGCAGCCCGGACACCTACGAGCAGTACTTC
once	TRBD1	TRBV6-2/TRBV6-3	TRBJ1-5	CASSHGDREHQPQHF	TGTGCCAGCAGTCACGGGGACAGAGAGCATCAGCCCCAGCATTTT
few	TRBD1	TRBV30	TRBJ1-2	CAWSEVGVGQGRFF	TGTGCCTGGAGTGAGGTCGGGGTGGGACAGGGAAGATTTTTC
NA	NA	TRBV7-9	TRBJ2-1	CASTGDSLRSYNEQFF	TGTGCCAGCACGGGGGACTCCCTCCGCTCCTACAATGAGCAGTTCTTC
NA	NA	TRBV11-2	TRBJ2-7	CASSLTEGGEQYF	TGTGCCAGCAGCTTGACGGAGGGGGGGGAGCAGTACTTC
NA	NA	TRBV4-2	TRBJ1-5	CASSQSGWQPNQPQHF	TGTGCCAGCAGCCAATCAGGGTGGCAACCCAATCAGCCCCAGCATTTT
few	TRBD2	TRBV18	TRBJ2-5	CASSPTAGGPGETQYF	TGTGCCAGCTCACCAACAGCGGGAGGGCCTGGGGAGACCCAGTACTTC
once	NA	TRBV18	TRBJ1-1	CASRGMNTEAFF	TGTGCCAGCCGCGGGATGAACACTGAAGCTTTCTTT
NA	TRBD1	TRBV27	TRBJ2-7	CASSLLRTGGSEQYF	TGTGCCAGCAGTTTACTTAGGACAGGTGGGAGCGAGCAGTACTTC
NA	TRBD2	TRBV6-2/TRBV6-3	TRBJ2-3	CASSRLALGTDTQYF	TGTGCCAGCAGCAGACTAGCGTTGGGCACAGATACGCAGTATTTT
NA	TRBD1	TRBV28	TRBJ1-2	CATYPGQKYGYTF	TGTGCCACCTATCCGGGACAGAAGTATGGCTACACCTTC
NA	TRBD1	TRBV6-5	TRBJ1-1	CASSPKGTVTEAFF	TGTGCCAGCTCACCGAAAGGGACAGTCACTGAAGCTTTCTTT
NA	NA	TRBV7-9	TRBJ2-1	CASSFPGVSSYNEQFF	TGTGCCAGCAGCTTCCCGGGTGTGAGCTCCTACAATGAGCAGTTCTTC
few	NA	TRBV5-4	TRBJ2-3	CASNPRGPNPTDTQYF	TGTGCCAGCAACCCCAGGGGCCCCAATCCCACAGATACGCAGTATTTT
NA	NA	TRBV24-1	TRBJ2-1	CATSDFSKGSYNEQFF	TGTGCCACCAGTGATTTCTCCAAGGGGTCCTACAATGAGCAGTTCTTC
once	TRBD1	TRBV7-9	TRBJ1-4	CASSPVQGVGEKLFF	TGTGCCAGCAGCCCCGTACAGGGGGTGGGGGAAAAACTGTTTTTT
NA	NA	TRBV28	TRBJ1-5	CASTEGQGNNQPQHF	TGTGCCAGCACCGAGGGACAAGGCAACAATCAGCCCCAGCATTTT
NA	NA	TRBV6-5	TRBJ1-5	CASLSTGGGQPQHF	TGTGCCAGCCTGAGCACCGGGGGAGGTCAGCCCCAGCATTTT
NA	NA	TRBV7-2	TRBJ2-1	CASSFQGGAGSYNEQFF	TGTGCCAGCAGCTTTCAGGGTGGAGCGGGCTCCTACAATGAGCAGTTCTTC